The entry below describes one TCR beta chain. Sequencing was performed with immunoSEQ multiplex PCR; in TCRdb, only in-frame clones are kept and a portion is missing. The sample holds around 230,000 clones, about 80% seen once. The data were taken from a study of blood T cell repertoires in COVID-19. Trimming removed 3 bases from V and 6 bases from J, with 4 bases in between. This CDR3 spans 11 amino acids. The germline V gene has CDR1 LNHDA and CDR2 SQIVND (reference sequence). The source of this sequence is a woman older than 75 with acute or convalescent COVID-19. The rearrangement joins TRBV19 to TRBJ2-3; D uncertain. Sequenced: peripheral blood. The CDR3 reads CASSIRDTQYF. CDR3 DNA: TGTGCCAGTAGTATTCGGGATACGCAGTATTTT.